The rows below give T cell receptor beta chains drawn from one sample of a study of regulatory T cells in long-lasting Graves disease. A single record per CDR3 protein comes from TCRdb applying MiXCR to the multiplex PCR reads. The sample has fewer than 650,000 distinct CDR3 sequences, 15% to 20% seen once. This same sample was also taken into another study, of T cells in Graves' hyperthyroidism and ophthalmopathy.

This specimen was peripheral blood mononuclear cells (PBMCs), taken at new diagnosis, from a patient treated with antithyroid drugs. Receptors were obtained from a man younger than 35 with Graves disease. The conserved cysteine and the conserved F or W are not part of the CDR3 here.

J,V,CDR3
TRBJ2-3,TRBV19,ASSAGQGAVVDTQY
TRBJ1-1,TRBV5-1,ASSQDSPGTEAF
TRBJ2-3,TRBV5-1,ASSRRSDTQY
TRBJ2-2,TRBV15,ATSRSGVTGELF
TRBJ1-6,TRBV6-5,ASSYSGASYNSPLH
TRBJ2-1,TRBV7-9,ASSPIFATYNEQF
TRBJ1-1,TRBV4-1,ASNTGWSVNTEAF
TRBJ1-5,TRBV15,ATGRGLEPQH
TRBJ2-1,TRBV6-1,ASSPPEREDAEQF
TRBJ1-4,TRBV28,ASNFRGEKLF
TRBJ2-7,TRBV15,ATSRTPGQSYEQY
TRBJ2-7,TRBV6-5,ASSYSFFRQGGTYEQY
TRBJ2-5,TRBV20-1,SARGGETQY
TRBJ1-3,TRBV5-1,ASSLDGNSGNTIY
TRBJ1-2,TRBV12-5,ASGFGGQGHGYT
TRBJ1-1,TRBV10-3,AISEGARGTEAF
TRBJ2-7,TRBV4-1,ASSQDVGTSRLVYEQY
TRBJ2-1,TRBV15,VTSRDLLAENNEQF
TRBJ2-5,TRBV6-1,ASSDEDRLGETQY
TRBJ2-1,TRBV20-1,SARDDRSSYNEQF
TRBJ2-7,TRBV20-1,SARETGTGVTYEQY
TRBJ2-4,TRBV2,ASFQSTKGSDIQY
TRBJ2-6,TRBV9,ASSVKASGRAAGANVLT
TRBJ2-1,TRBV20-1,SARVPTSYNEQF
TRBJ1-5,TRBV28,ACSPRGGQPQH
TRBJ2-3,TRBV30,AWNTWTDKGTQY
TRBJ2-5,TRBV5-1,ASSIRETQY
TRBJ2-1,TRBV20-1,SASQSEQF
TRBJ2-3,TRBV27,ASSSWPRPATDTQY
TRBJ2-5,TRBV28,ASSLRGQGTQY
TRBJ2-7,TRBV20-1,SARVLRTSGSGAYEQY
TRBJ1-2,TRBV12-3/TRBV12-4,ASSLAGGGPNYGYT
TRBJ2-2,TRBV6-2/TRBV6-3,ASTSRQTGELF
TRBJ1-6,TRBV10-1,ASSESTRYDSPLH
TRBJ1-6,TRBV20-1,SARPGGSYNSPLH
TRBJ2-5,TRBV3-1,ASSHILAGGHQETQY
TRBJ2-1,TRBV5-1,ASSPPPNYNEQF